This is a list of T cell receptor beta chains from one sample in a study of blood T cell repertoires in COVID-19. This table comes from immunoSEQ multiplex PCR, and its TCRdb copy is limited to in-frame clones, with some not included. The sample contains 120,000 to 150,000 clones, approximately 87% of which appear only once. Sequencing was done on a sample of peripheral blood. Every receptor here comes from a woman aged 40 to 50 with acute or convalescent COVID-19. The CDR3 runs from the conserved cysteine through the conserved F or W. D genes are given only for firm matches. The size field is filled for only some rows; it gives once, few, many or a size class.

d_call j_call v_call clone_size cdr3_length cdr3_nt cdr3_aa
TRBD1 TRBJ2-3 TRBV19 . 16 TGTGCCAGTAGTTTGACCGGGACAGTAACGACAGATACGCAGTATTTT CASSLTGTVTTDTQYF
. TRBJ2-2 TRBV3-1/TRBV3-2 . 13 TGTGCCAGCAACTCAATCAACACCGGGGAGCTGTTTTTT CASNSINTGELFF
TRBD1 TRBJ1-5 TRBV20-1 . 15 TGCAGTGCTAGTCACCCGGGACAGGGTTATCAGCCCCAGCATTTT CSASHPGQGYQPQHF
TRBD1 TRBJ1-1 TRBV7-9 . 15 TGTGCCAGCAGCTACCTACAGGGGGAGAACACTGAAGCTTTCTTT CASSYLQGENTEAFF
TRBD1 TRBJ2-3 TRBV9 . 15 TGTGCCAGCAGCCCTCGACAGGGATCCACAGATACGCAGTATTTT CASSPRQGSTDTQYF
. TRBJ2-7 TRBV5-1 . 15 TGCGCCAGCAACTTGCACGGGACACCTTCCTACGAGCAGTACTTC CASNLHGTPSYEQYF
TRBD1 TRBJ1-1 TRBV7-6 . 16 TGTGCCAGCAGCGTTGGGACAGGATATTCGAACACTGAAGCTTTCTTT CASSVGTGYSNTEAFF
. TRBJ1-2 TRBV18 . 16 TGTGCCAGCTCACCAATAAAGCGGGGGGCGCCGAGTAGCTACACCTTC CASSPIKRGAPSSYTF
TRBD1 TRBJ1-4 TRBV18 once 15 TGTGCCAGCTCACCAAGGGGACAGGGCGATGAAAAACTGTTTTTT CASSPRGQGDEKLFF
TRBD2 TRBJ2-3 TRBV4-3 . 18 TGCGCCAGCAGCCAAGGGGTTTTACTAGCGGGACCCACAGATACGCAGTATTTT CASSQGVLLAGPTDTQYF
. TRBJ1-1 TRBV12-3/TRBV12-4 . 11 TGTGCCAGCAAGCAGGGTCCTGAAGCTTTCTTT CASKQGPEAFF
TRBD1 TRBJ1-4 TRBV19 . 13 TGTGCCAGTAGGGCGACAGGGAATGAAAAACTGTTTTTT CASRATGNEKLFF
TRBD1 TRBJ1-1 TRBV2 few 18 TGTGCCAGCAGTCTAAGGGACAGGGTCAAGGATCGGGACACTGAAGCTTTCTTT CASSLRDRVKDRDTEAFF
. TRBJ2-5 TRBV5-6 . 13 TGTGCCAGCAGCTTGGACGGCGGAGGGACCCAGTACTTC CASSLDGGGTQYF
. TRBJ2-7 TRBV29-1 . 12 TGCAGCGTTGGACAGGAGCCCTACGAGCAGTACTTC CSVGQEPYEQYF
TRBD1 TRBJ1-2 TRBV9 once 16 TGTGCCAGCAGCGTACCTCGGACAGGGGGAAACTATGGCTACACCTTC CASSVPRTGGNYGYTF
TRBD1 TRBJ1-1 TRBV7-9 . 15 TGTGCCAGCAGCTTGGGGACAGGGGGATCCACTGAAGCTTTCTTT CASSLGTGGSTEAFF
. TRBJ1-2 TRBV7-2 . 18 TGTGCCAGCAGCTTGTACGGAGGGGAGGGATCCCTCTACTATGGCTACACCTTC CASSLYGGEGSLYYGYTF
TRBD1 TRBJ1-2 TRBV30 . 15 TGTGCCTGGAACATCCGGGACAGCACTAACTATGGCTACACCTTC CAWNIRDSTNYGYTF